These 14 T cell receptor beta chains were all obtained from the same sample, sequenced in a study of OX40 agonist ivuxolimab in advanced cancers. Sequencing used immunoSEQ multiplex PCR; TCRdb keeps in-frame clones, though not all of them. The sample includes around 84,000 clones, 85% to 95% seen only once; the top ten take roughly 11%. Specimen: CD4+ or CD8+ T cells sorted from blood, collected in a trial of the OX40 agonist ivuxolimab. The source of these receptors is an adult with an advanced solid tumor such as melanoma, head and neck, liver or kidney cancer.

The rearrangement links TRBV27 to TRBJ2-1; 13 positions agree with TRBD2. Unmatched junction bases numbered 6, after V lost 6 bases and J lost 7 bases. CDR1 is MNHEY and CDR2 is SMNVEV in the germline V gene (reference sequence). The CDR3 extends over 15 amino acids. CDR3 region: CASRGRTSGGNEQFF. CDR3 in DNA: TGTGCCAGCAGGGGGCGGACTAGCGGGGGAAATGAGCAGTTCTTC.

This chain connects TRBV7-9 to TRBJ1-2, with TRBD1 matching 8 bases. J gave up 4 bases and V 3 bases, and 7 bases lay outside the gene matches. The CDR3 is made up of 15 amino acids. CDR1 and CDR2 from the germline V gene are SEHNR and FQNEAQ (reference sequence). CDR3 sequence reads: CASSLVRGRIYGYTF. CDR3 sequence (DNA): TGTGCCAGCAGCTTGGTCAGGGGGCGGATCTATGGCTACACCTTC.

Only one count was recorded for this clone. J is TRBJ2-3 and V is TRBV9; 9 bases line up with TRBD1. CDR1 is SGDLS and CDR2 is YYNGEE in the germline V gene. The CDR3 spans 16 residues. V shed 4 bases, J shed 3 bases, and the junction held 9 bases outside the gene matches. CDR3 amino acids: CASSRPRQGGTDTQYF. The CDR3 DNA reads TGTGCCAGCAGCCGCCCCCGACAGGGGGGAACAGATACGCAGTATTTT.

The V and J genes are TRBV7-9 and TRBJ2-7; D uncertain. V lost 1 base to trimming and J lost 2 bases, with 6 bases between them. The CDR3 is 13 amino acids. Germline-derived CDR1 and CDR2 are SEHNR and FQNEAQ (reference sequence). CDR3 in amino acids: CASSLERTYEQYF. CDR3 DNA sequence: TGTGCCAGCAGCTTAGAACGTACCTACGAGCAGTACTTC.

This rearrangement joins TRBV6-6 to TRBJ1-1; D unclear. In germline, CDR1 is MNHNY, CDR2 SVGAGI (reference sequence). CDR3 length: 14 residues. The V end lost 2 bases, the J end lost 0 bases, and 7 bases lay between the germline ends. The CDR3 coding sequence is TGTGCCAGCAGTTACGGGTTAATGAACACTGAAGCTTTCTTT. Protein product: CASSYGLMNTEAFF.

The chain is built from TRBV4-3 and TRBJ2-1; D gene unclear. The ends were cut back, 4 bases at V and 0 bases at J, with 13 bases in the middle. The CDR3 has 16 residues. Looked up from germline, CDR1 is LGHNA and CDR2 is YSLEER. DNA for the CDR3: TGCGCCAGCAGCCCCCATGCCGAGAGCTCCTACAATGAGCAGTTCTTC. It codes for CASSPHAESSYNEQFF.

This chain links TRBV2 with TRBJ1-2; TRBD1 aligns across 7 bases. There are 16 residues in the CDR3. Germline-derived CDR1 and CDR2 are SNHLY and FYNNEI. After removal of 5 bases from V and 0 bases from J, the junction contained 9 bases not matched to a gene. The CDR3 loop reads CASSHTLDRTNYGYTF. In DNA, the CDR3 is TGTGCCAGCAGTCACACCCTGGACAGGACTAACTATGGCTACACCTTC.

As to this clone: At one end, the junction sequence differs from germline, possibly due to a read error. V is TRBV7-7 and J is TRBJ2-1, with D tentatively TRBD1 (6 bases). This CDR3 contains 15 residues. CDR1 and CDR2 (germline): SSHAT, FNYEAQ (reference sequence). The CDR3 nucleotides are TGTGCTAGCAGCTTCTTCACAGGGAACGACAATGAGCAGTTCTTC. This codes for CASSFFTGNDNEQFF.

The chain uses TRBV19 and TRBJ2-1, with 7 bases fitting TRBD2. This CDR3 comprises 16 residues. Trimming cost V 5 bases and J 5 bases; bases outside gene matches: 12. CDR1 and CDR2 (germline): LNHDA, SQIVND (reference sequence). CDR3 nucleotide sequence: TGTGCCAGTAGTGCCTTCGGACTAGGGCCCAACAATGAGCAGTTCTTC. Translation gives CASSAFGLGPNNEQFF.

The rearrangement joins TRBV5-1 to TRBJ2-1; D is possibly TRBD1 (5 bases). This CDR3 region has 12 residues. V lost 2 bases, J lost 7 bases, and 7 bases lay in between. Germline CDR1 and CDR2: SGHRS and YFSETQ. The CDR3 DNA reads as TGCGCCAGCAGCTTTCACAGGAATGAGCAGTTCTTC. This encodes CASSFHRNEQFF.

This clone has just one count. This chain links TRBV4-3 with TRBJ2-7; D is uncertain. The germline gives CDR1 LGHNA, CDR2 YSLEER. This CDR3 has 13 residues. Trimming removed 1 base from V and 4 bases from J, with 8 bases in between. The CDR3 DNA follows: TGCGCCAGCAGCCAAGGCCCTTTTTACGAGCAGTACTTC. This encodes CASSQGPFYEQYF.

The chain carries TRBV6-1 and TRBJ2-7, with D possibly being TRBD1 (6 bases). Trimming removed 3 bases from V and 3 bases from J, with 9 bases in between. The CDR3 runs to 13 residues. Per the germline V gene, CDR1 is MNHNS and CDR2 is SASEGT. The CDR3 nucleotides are TGTGCCAGCAGTGACCAACAGGGCTACGAGCAGTACTTC. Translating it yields CASSDQQGYEQYF.

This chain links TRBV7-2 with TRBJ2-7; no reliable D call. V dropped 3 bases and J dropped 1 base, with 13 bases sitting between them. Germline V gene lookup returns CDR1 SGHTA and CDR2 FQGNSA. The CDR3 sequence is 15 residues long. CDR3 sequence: CASSFFTSWSYEQYF. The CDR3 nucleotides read TGTGCCAGCAGCTTCTTTACAAGTTGGTCCTACGAGCAGTACTTC.

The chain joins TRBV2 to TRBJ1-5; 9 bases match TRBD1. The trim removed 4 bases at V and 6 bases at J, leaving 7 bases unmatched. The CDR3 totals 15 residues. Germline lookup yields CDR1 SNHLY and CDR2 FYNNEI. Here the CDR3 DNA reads TGTGCCAGCAGTGCGGGACAGGGAGTGAGTCAGCCCCAGCATTTT. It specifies CASSAGQGVSQPQHF.